This TCR beta chain emerged from a study of cytomegalovirus exposure and HLA in healthy donors. A word on this clone: Its antigen is unidentified.

The CDR3 spans 13 residues. The V end lost 2 bases, the J end lost 3 bases, and 7 bases lay between the germline ends. Germline CDR1 SGHTA, CDR2 FQGTGA. The study, taken as a whole, reports: Associated with cytomegalovirus, according to the listing, were about 160 TCR beta chains. TCR beta sequences reportedly predicted most subjects' HLA-A and HLA-B alleles accurately. Other equally common chains were less clonally expanded than HLA-associated TCR beta chains, a later analysis showed. Common viral pathogens were later found to be apparently linked to several of the most significant clusters.

Both 60 Vbeta primers and 13 Jbeta primers went into the PCR. Clones were sequenced by immunoSEQ multiplex PCR, and TCRdb holds only the in-frame ones, with some missing. The sample has under 200,000 clones; 87% are singletons. V is TRBV7-3 and J is TRBJ2-5; possibly TRBD2 for D (5 bases). The receptor was isolated from a woman aged 25-40 years in good health and CMV-seronegative. Source material: PBMCs. The CDR3 loop reads CASSLGGEETQYF. The CDR3 DNA sequence: TGTGCCAGCAGCTTAGGAGGAGAAGAGACCCAGTACTTC. The complete variable domain, with remaining parts taken from reference TRBV7-3 and TRBJ2-5, reads GAGVSQTPSNKVTEKGKYVELRCDPISGHTALYWYRQSLGQGPEFLIYFQGTGAADDSGLPNDRFFAVRPEGSVSTLKIQRTERGDSAVYLCASSLGGEETQYFGPGTRLLVL.